The next 28 T cell receptor beta chains were all read from a single sample in a study of control samples from healthy donors and cancer patients. Sequencing was performed with immunoSEQ multiplex PCR; in TCRdb, only in-frame clones are kept and a portion is missing. The sample shows approximately 40,000 clones, about three quarters of them seen only once. Sequences were obtained from formalin-fixed, paraffin-embedded tissue. These receptors were taken from a male donor with melanoma.

This chain links TRBV14 with TRBJ2-7, with 9 bases fitting TRBD1. Germline assignment: CDR1 SGHDN and CDR2 FVKESK. The CDR3 is made up of 15 amino acids. The V segment lost 4 bases and the J segment 2 bases; nucleotides outside the gene matches: 6. Written as DNA, the CDR3 is TGTGCCAGCAGCCGAGACCGGGACAGGGCCTACGAGCAGTACTTC. Its translation is CASSRDRDRAYEQYF. The variable domain in full, with the rest retrieved from reference TRBV14 and TRBJ2-7, is EAGVTQFPSHSVIEKGQTVTLRCDPISGHDNLYWYRRVMGKEIKFLLHFVKESKQDESGMPNNRFLAERTGGTYSTLKVQPAELEDSGVYFCASSRDRDRAYEQYFGPGTRLTVT.

The chain carries TRBV2 and TRBJ2-3; D gene uncertain. Per the germline V gene, CDR1 is SNHLY and CDR2 is FYNNEI. The ends were cut back, 1 base at V and 13 bases at J, with 15 bases in the middle. The CDR3 has 13 residues. CDR3 DNA sequence: TGTGCCAGCAGTGAAGTTAAGGGTGCTTGGAAGTATTTT. This gives the protein CASSEVKGAWKYF.

CDR3 DNA sequence: TGTGCCAGCAGTACTACTCCCTACGAGCAGTACTTC. The encoded protein is CASSTTPYEQYF. This chain connects TRBV12-3 or TRBV12-4 to TRBJ2-7; D call uncertain. Trimming took off 5 bases at V and 2 bases at J, with 7 bases between the two ends. The CDR3 is made up of 12 amino acids.

V and J are TRBV28 and TRBJ2-7; no definite D call. V gave up 8 bases and J gave up 3 bases, with 11 bases separating them. Germline CDR1 is MDHEN and CDR2 is SYDVKM. The CDR3 length is 12 residues. As DNA, the CDR3 is TGTGCCAGCCACGAATACAGCTACGAGCAGTACTTC. This codes for CASHEYSYEQYF.

The rearrangement uses TRBV4-2 and TRBJ1-2, with no clear D. V was shortened by 0 bases and J by 4 bases, with 12 bases between the two germline ends. CDR1 and CDR2 from the germline V gene are LGHNA and YNFKEQ. The CDR3 spans 15 residues. The CDR3 coding sequence is TGTGCCAGCAGCCAAGATCCGGGGTCTCCCTATGGCTACACCTTC. Its protein is CASSQDPGSPYGYTF.

V is TRBV29-1 and J is TRBJ2-7, with TRBD1 matching over 8 bases. Trimming at V came to 6 bases and at J to 0 bases, leaving 13 bases not matched to a gene. The CDR3 spans 16 residues. Germline assignment: CDR1 SQVTM and CDR2 ANQGSEA. This CDR3 is CSVSGTGNRSSYEQYF. CDR3 DNA sequence: TGCAGCGTATCCGGGACAGGTAATAGGAGCTCCTACGAGCAGTACTTC.

V and J are TRBV13 and TRBJ1-2; D unresolved. In germline, CDR1 is PRHDT, CDR2 FYEKMQ (reference sequence). The CDR3 is 15 amino acids. V lost 1 base and J lost 4, with 13 bases in between. The CDR3 region is CASSLVSLKGYGYTF. CDR3 sequence (DNA): TGTGCCAGCAGCTTAGTTTCACTTAAGGGCTATGGCTACACCTTC.

The chain joins TRBV28 to TRBJ2-5; D ambiguous. V shed 5 bases and J shed 5 bases, with 3 bases lying between them. The CDR3 length is 10 residues. Germline lookup yields CDR1 MDHEN and CDR2 SYDVKM. The CDR3 DNA is TGTGCCAGCAGTAGGGAGACCCAGTACTTC. It yields the protein CASSRETQYF. Full variable domain (outside the CDR3, taken from reference TRBV28 and TRBJ2-5): DVKVTQSSRYLVKRTGEKVFLECVQDMDHENMFWYRQDPGLGLRLIYFSYDVKMKEKGDIPEGYSVSREKKERFSLILESASTNQTSMYLCASSRETQYFGPGTRLLVL.

This clone has just one count. The V call is TRBV19, the J call TRBJ2-7; 10 positions match TRBD1. Germline-derived CDR1 and CDR2 are LNHDA and SQIVND (reference sequence). V trimming: 6 bases; J trimming: 4 bases; junction bases outside the gene matches: 6. The CDR3 consists of 14 residues. Here the CDR3 reads CASSPGQGWYEQYF. The CDR3 nucleotides are TGTGCCAGTAGCCCGGGACAGGGGTGGTACGAGCAGTACTTC.

This clone has only a few counts. The gene calls are TRBV28 and TRBJ2-7; D may match TRBD1 or TRBD2 (6 bases each). Trimming cost V 3 bases and J 6 bases, with 15 bases left between them. The CDR3 covers 14 residues. Per the germline V gene, CDR1 is MDHEN and CDR2 is SYDVKM. CDR3 amino acids: CASSLPGGGPEQYF. The CDR3 bases are TGTGCCAGCAGTTTGCCCGGTGGGGGGCCCGAGCAGTACTTC.

The chain combines TRBV6-5 with TRBJ2-3; D might be TRBD1 (6 bases). CDR3 length equals 12 residues. The V gene's germline CDR1 is MNHEY and CDR2 SVGAGI. V lost 2 bases and J 10 bases, leaving 10 bases between the germline ends. The DNA of the CDR3 is TGTGCCAGCAGTTACAGGCAGGGGCCGCAGTATTTT. Its translation: CASSYRQGPQYF.

CDR3 sequence reads: CASSPPGLGGDEQFF. CDR3 bases: TGTGCCAGCTCACCCCCGGGACTAGGGGGGGATGAGCAGTTCTTC. The rearrangement joins TRBV18 to TRBJ2-1; 8 positions agree with TRBD2. The V segment lost 3 bases and the J segment 8 bases; nucleotides outside the gene matches: 9. This CDR3 region has 15 residues. Germline V CDR1 and CDR2: KGHSH, LQKENI.

This clone showed up just a few times. This chain links TRBV5-1 with TRBJ2-1; 14 bases match TRBD2. The CDR3 length is 17 residues. Germline V gene data show CDR1 as SGHRS and CDR2 as YFSETQ. V trimming: 3 bases; J trimming: 1 base; junction bases outside the gene matches: 3. The CDR3 DNA reads TGCGCCAGCAGCTGGACTAGCGGGAGGAAATCCTACAATGAGCAGTTCTTC. Amino acids: CASSWTSGRKSYNEQFF.

V is TRBV9 and J is TRBJ2-2; 9 bases are shared with TRBD1. The CDR3 runs to 17 residues. CDR1 and CDR2 from the germline V gene are SGDLS and YYNGEE. The V gene end was trimmed by 3 bases and the J gene end by 5 bases; junction bases not matched to a gene: 11. The CDR3 here is CASSEPRTGVVTGELFF. DNA for the CDR3: TGTGCCAGCAGCGAGCCAAGGACAGGGGTAGTTACCGGGGAGCTGTTTTTT. The variable domain in full, with the rest retrieved from reference TRBV9 and TRBJ2-2, is DSGVTQTPKHLITATGQRVTLRCSPRSGDLSVYWYQQSLDQGLQFLIQYYNGEERAKGNILERFSAQQFPDLHSELNLSSLELGDSALYFCASSEPRTGVVTGELFFGEGSRLTVL.

In this sample, this clone turned up many times. Other nucleotide sequences from this sample produce the same CDR3. The chain has TRBV6-6 and TRBJ1-4; D is perhaps TRBD1 (6 bases). CDR1 is MNHNY, CDR2 SVGAGI, per germline (reference sequence). This CDR3 has 15 residues. Trimming removed 2 bases from V and 7 bases from J, with 14 bases in between. The CDR3, as DNA: TGTGCCAGCAGTTACAAACAGGGTTTGCGTGAAAAACTGTTTTTT. It encodes CASSYKQGLREKLFF.

The chain links TRBV11-2 to TRBJ1-5, with D unresolved. This CDR3 has 14 amino acids. V lost 3 bases, J lost 2 bases, and 8 bases lay in between. CDR1 and CDR2 (germline): SGHAT, FQNNGV. The CDR3 sequence: CASSFKGGNQPQHF. In nucleotides, the CDR3 is TGTGCCAGCAGCTTTAAGGGTGGCAATCAGCCCCAGCATTTT.

V is TRBV4-2 and J is TRBJ2-1; perhaps TRBD1 as D (5 bases). The germline CDR1 and CDR2 sequences are LGHNA and YNFKEQ. V lost 4 bases and J lost 5, with 15 bases in between. CDR3 length: 15 amino acids. CDR3 DNA: TGTGCCAGCAGCCCCCGGTCAGGGCCCAACAATGAGCAGTTCTTC. Its protein product is CASSPRSGPNNEQFF.

This sequence joins TRBV11-2 and TRBJ2-5; D call uncertain. The CDR3 consists of 14 residues. The germline V gene has CDR1 SGHAT and CDR2 FQNNGV. Trimming took off 3 bases at V and 1 base at J, with 9 bases between the two ends. The CDR3: CASSLGQIQETQYF. The DNA for the CDR3 is TGTGCCAGCAGCTTGGGCCAGATCCAAGAGACCCAGTACTTC.

This clone has just a few counts. This rearrangement joins TRBV14 to TRBJ2-7, with D possibly TRBD1 on 6 matching bases. V dropped 4 bases and J dropped 3 bases, with 10 bases sitting between them. Germline V lookup: CDR1 SGHDN, CDR2 FVKESK. The CDR3 sequence is 13 residues long. The CDR3 spells CASSLGQFYEQYF. In nucleotides, the CDR3 is TGTGCCAGCAGCCTTGGACAGTTCTACGAGCAGTACTTC. The full variable domain, in which reference TRBV14 and TRBJ2-7 provide the parts outside the CDR3, is EAGVTQFPSHSVIEKGQTVTLRCDPISGHDNLYWYRRVMGKEIKFLLHFVKESKQDESGMPNNRFLAERTGGTYSTLKVQPAELEDSGVYFCASSLGQFYEQYFGPGTRLTVT.

This chain links TRBV6-2 or TRBV6-3 with TRBJ2-7, with TRBD2 as a possible D gene (5 bases). The CDR3 extends over 16 amino acids. The germline gives CDR1 MNHEY, CDR2 SVGEGT. V lost 2 bases and J 0 bases, leaving 14 bases between the germline ends. The CDR3 sequence: CASSYDGLRTSYEQYF. In nucleotides, the CDR3 is TGTGCCAGCAGTTACGACGGACTGCGGACCTCCTACGAGCAGTACTTC.

The chain joins TRBV2 to TRBJ1-6, with D possibly TRBD1 on 5 matching bases. Germline CDR1 and CDR2: SNHLY and FYNNEI. This CDR3 is built from 13 residues. V lost 11 bases to trimming and J lost 2 bases, with 10 bases between them. The CDR3, as DNA: TGTGCCGGGCGAGGGGCCTATAATTCACCCCTCCACTTT. Translated, it gives CAGRGAYNSPLHF.

Only a few counts were recorded for this clone. The rearrangement joins TRBV7-8 to TRBJ2-7, with TRBD2 identical over 7 bases. The V and J ends lost 1 base and 3 bases, in that order; junction bases with no gene match: 3. This CDR3 contains 14 residues. CDR1 SGHVS and CDR2 FQNEAQ come from the germline V gene. CDR3 region: CASSLVTSDYEQYF. The CDR3 DNA reads TGTGCCAGCAGCTTAGTCACTAGCGACTACGAGCAGTACTTC. The variable domain in full, completed from reference TRBV7-8 and TRBJ2-7, reads GAGVSQSPRYKVAKRGQDVALRCDPISGHVSLFWYQQALGQGPEFLTYFQNEAQLDKSGLPSDRFFAERPEGSVSTLKIQRTQQEDSAVYLCASSLVTSDYEQYFGPGTRLTVT.

The chain has TRBV24-1 and TRBJ2-1; 8 nucleotides line up with TRBD1. Trimming cost V 1 base and J 5 bases; bases outside gene matches: 6. The V gene's germline CDR1 is KGHDR and CDR2 SFDVKD. This CDR3 comprises 16 residues. The CDR3 region is CATSDFGQGANNEQFF. The CDR3 DNA reads as TGTGCCACCAGTGATTTTGGGCAGGGGGCGAACAATGAGCAGTTCTTC.

Of note for this clone: Since a much larger clone is just one base distant, this may be a read error. V is TRBV28 and J is TRBJ1-1; weak D call: TRBD1 (5 bases). CDR3 length equals 15 residues. The germline CDR1 and CDR2 sequences are MDHEN and SYDVKM. CDR3: CASSPSGRGHTETFF. The CDR3 nucleotides read TGTGCCAGCAGTCCCTCGGGGAGGGGTCACACTGAAACTTTCTTT.

This clone showed up just a few times. V usage is TRBV9 and J usage is TRBJ1-5; no clear D gene. The length of the CDR3 is 13 residues. Germline V gene sequence: CDR1 SGDLS, CDR2 YYNGEE. The V gene lost 2 bases and the J gene lost 3 bases, with 6 bases spanning the gap. CDR3 in DNA: TGTGCCAGCAGCGTGAGTACCAATCAGCCCCAGCATTTT. Translated: CASSVSTNQPQHF.

The table lists this clone with many counts. The chain combines TRBV12-5 with TRBJ2-3; D gene ambiguous. CDR1 is LGHNT and CDR2 is FRNRAP in the germline V gene. V shed 4 bases and J shed 6 bases, with 8 bases lying between them. This CDR3 spans 12 amino acids. The CDR3 sequence is CASGSRTDTQYF. DNA for the CDR3: TGTGCTAGTGGTTCCCGTACGGATACGCAGTATTTT.

The chain carries TRBV9 and TRBJ2-1; maybe TRBD2 (6 bases). CDR1 is SGDLS, CDR2 YYNGEE, per germline. V was trimmed by 0 bases and J by 9 bases, leaving 19 bases between them. The CDR3 covers 16 residues. CDR3 in amino acids: CASSVATSSGIGEQFF. The CDR3, as DNA: TGTGCCAGCAGCGTAGCGACTAGTAGTGGCATCGGTGAGCAGTTCTTC.

This clone was seen more than once but under ten times. V gene TRBV24-1 combines with J gene TRBJ1-2, with 10 bases matching TRBD1. The CDR3 spans 15 residues. Germline assignment: CDR1 KGHDR and CDR2 SFDVKD. V shed 3 bases, J shed 4 bases, and the junction held 4 bases outside the gene matches. CDR3: CATSDRGDRGYGYTF. The CDR3 DNA sequence: TGTGCCACCAGTGATCGGGGGGACAGGGGCTATGGCTACACCTTC.